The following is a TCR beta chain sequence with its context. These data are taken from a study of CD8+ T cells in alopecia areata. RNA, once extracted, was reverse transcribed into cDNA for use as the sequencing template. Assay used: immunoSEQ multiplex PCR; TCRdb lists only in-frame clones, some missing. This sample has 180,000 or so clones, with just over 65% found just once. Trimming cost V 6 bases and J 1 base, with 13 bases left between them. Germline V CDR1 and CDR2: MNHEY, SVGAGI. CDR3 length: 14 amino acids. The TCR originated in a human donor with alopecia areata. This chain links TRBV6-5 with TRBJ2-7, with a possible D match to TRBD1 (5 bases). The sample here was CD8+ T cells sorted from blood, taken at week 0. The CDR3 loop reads CASRLDSGSYEQYF. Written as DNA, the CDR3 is TGTGCCAGCAGGCTCGACAGTGGGTCCTACGAGCAGTACTTC.